Listed below are T cell receptor beta chains from one sample, sequenced in a study of cytomegalovirus exposure and HLA in healthy donors. Using immunoSEQ multiplex PCR, the repertoire was profiled, and TCRdb retains in-frame clones only, with some absent. Here the sample spans 99,000 or so clones, about three quarters being singletons. The sample comprised PBMCs. The receptors come from a man aged 55-75 years in good health and CMV-seropositive. Both conserved end residues are part of each CDR3. Where a row states a size, it is once, few, many or the class of an expanded clone; other rows omit it.

clone_size,v_call,j_call,cdr3_aa
.,TRBV28,TRBJ2-7,CASSSGTESYEQYF
.,TRBV19,TRBJ2-5,CASSKAGGPVETQYF
.,TRBV7-9,TRBJ2-7,CASSLATAYEQYF
.,TRBV7-2,TRBJ2-5,CASSSRGLAGAGTQYF
.,TRBV7-6,TRBJ2-1,CASSLAWASGGFYNEQFF
.,TRBV7-3,TRBJ2-2,CASSASGVGTGELFF
few,TRBV4-1,TRBJ1-1,CASSQRAPQLNTEAFF
.,TRBV6-5,TRBJ2-7,CASSRGQGAYEQYF
.,TRBV4-3,TRBJ2-5,CASSQVQGQTQYF
.,TRBV9,TRBJ2-5,CASSILGWGGETQYF
.,TRBV5-1,TRBJ1-1,CASSLQGADTEAFF
.,TRBV5-4,TRBJ2-7,CASSFGEGTYEQYF
.,TRBV5-4,TRBJ2-2,CASSLAPDRANTGELFF
.,TRBV7-9,TRBJ2-6,CASSLSRVGANVLTF
.,TRBV27,TRBJ2-3,CASRKDWTSTDTQYF
.,TRBV11-2,TRBJ2-3,CASSFSGVTDTQYF
.,TRBV6-1,TRBJ2-2,CASRNMWNTGELFF
.,TRBV18,TRBJ2-4,CASSAGSGDIQYF
.,TRBV18,TRBJ2-1,CASSPAGGPNYNEQFF
.,TRBV28,TRBJ2-5,CASMQTGTLYQETQYF
.,TRBV18,TRBJ1-3,CASSQDSSGNTIYF
.,TRBV7-6,TRBJ2-3,CASSPTGWDTQYF
.,TRBV4-1,TRBJ2-1,CASSQARQMNEQFF
.,TRBV18,TRBJ1-5,CASSPVGDRGLQPQHF
.,TRBV5-6,TRBJ1-6,CASSSYPRGGNSPLHF
.,TRBV18,TRBJ1-4,CASSPLGGTTNEKLFF
.,TRBV7-9,TRBJ1-2,CASSYSTGILYGYTF
once,TRBV7-2,TRBJ2-7,CASSPRGYEQYF
once,TRBV5-1,TRBJ1-1,CASRGVGGAEAFF
few,TRBV28,TRBJ1-4,CASSFKAWVGDEKLFF
.,TRBV5-1,TRBJ2-7,CASSLTGPLNSYEQYF
.,TRBV14,TRBJ2-1,CASSQGWLAKGHEQFF
.,TRBV4-1,TRBJ2-7,CASSQVTGGAPYEQYF
.,TRBV19,TRBJ1-2,CASSPPGQGEGYTF
.,TRBV5-1,TRBJ2-5,CASSFAPGQEQETQYF
.,TRBV28,TRBJ1-5,CASSLTGNQPQHF
.,TRBV7-7,TRBJ2-3,CASSAGAPTDTQYF
.,TRBV7-2,TRBJ1-5,CASSRLGDINQPQHF
once,TRBV7-2,TRBJ2-1,CASSLGTVSYNEQFF